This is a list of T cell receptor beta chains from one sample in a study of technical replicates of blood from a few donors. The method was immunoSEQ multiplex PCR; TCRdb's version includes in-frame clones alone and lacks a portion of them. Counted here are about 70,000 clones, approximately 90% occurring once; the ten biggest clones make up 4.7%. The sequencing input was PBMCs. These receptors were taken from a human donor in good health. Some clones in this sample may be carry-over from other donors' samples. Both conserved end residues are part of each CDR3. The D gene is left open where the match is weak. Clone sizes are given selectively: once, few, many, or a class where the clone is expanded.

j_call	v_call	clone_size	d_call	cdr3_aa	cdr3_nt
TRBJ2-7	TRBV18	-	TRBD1	CASSPNRDRGREQYF	TGTGCCAGCTCACCTAATCGAGACAGGGGCCGCGAGCAGTACTTC
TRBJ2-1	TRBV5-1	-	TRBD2	CASNPGSGGIYNEQFF	TGCGCCAGCAACCCGGGGTCGGGGGGGATCTACAATGAGCAGTTCTTC
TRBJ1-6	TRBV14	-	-	CASSQEGSRGWDSPLHF	TGTGCCAGCAGCCAAGAAGGTTCAAGAGGGTGGGATTCACCCCTCCACTTT
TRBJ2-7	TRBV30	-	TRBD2	CAWRAGGMYEQYF	TGTGCCTGGAGGGCGGGAGGGATGTACGAGCAGTACTTC
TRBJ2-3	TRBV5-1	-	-	CASSLASSGGRADTQYF	TGCGCCAGCAGCTTGGCCTCGTCGGGGGGCCGCGCAGATACGCAGTATTTT
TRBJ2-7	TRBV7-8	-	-	CASSPGRSLSGVQYF	TGTGCCAGCAGCCCAGGGCGGTCCTTATCGGGGGTGCAGTACTTC
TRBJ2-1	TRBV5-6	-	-	CASSFDKKQFF	TGTGCCAGCAGCTTTGACAAGAAGCAGTTCTTC
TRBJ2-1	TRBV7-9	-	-	CASSSIGGYNEQFF	TGTGCCAGCAGCTCTATCGGGGGTTACAATGAGCAGTTCTTC
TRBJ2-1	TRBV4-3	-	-	CASSQDSLAINEQFF	TGCGCCAGCAGCCAAGATTCCCTAGCTATCAATGAGCAGTTCTTC
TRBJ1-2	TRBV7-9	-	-	CASSSGAGALGYTF	TGTGCCAGCAGCTCCGGGGCAGGGGCGCTGGGCTACACCTTC
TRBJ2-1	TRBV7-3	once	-	CASSLGGGPYNEQFF	TGTGCCAGCAGCTTAGGTGGGGGCCCCTACAATGAGCAGTTCTTC
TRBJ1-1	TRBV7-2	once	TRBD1	CASSSSRDRNTEAFF	TGTGCCAGCAGCTCCAGCCGGGACAGGAACACTGAAGCTTTCTTT
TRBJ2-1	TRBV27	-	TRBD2	CASSVGASGYNEQFF	TGTGCCAGCAGTGTAGGGGCTAGCGGATACAATGAGCAGTTCTTC
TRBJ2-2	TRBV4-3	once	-	CASGKRASANTGELFF	TGCGCCAGCGGAAAACGGGCTAGCGCGAACACCGGGGAGCTGTTTTTT
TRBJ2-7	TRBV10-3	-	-	CAIRNREDYEQYF	TGTGCCATCAGAAACAGGGAAGACTACGAGCAGTACTTC
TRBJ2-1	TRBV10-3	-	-	CAIREKLAAINEQFF	TGTGCCATCAGGGAAAAACTAGCAGCGATCAATGAGCAGTTCTTC
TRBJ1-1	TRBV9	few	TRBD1	CASSYGTGHEAFF	TGTGCCAGCAGCTACGGGACAGGGCATGAAGCTTTCTTT
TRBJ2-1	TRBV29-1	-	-	CSVAFSYNEQFF	TGCAGCGTTGCTTTCTCCTACAATGAGCAGTTCTTC
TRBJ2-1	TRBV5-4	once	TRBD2	CASSPGTSANNEQFF	TGTGCCAGCAGCCCCGGGACTAGCGCGAACAATGAGCAGTTCTTC
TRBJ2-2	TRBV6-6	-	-	CASSYSFWGDTGELFF	TGTGCCAGCAGTTACTCGTTTTGGGGGGACACCGGGGAGCTGTTTTTT
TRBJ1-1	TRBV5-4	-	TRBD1	CASSLVQGAGTEAFF	TGTGCCAGCAGCTTGGTTCAGGGGGCCGGTACTGAAGCTTTCTTT
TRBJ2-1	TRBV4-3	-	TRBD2	CASSPKVFYGTSGVNEQFF	TGCGCCAGCAGCCCCAAGGTGTTCTACGGGACTAGCGGGGTGAATGAGCAGTTCTTC
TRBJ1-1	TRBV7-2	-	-	CASSSLGRGAEAFF	TGTGCCAGCAGCTCGCTAGGGAGGGGCGCTGAAGCTTTCTTT
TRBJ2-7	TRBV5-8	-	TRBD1	CASSWDRENYEQYF	TGTGCCAGCAGCTGGGACAGGGAGAATTACGAGCAGTACTTC
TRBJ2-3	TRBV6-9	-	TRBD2	CASTLGGGADTQYF	TGTGCCAGCACCTTAGGCGGGGGGGCAGATACGCAGTATTTT
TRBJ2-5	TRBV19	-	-	CASSIDGDKETQYF	TGTGCCAGTAGTATAGATGGGGACAAAGAGACCCAGTACTTC
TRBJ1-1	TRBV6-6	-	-	CASSLRGRTEAFF	TGTGCCAGCAGCCTACGGGGGAGGACTGAAGCTTTCTTT
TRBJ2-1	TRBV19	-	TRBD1	CASSIDWDRGRNEQFF	TGTGCCAGTAGTATAGATTGGGACAGGGGGCGGAATGAGCAGTTCTTC
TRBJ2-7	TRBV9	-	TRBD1	CASSAATGTGVYEQYF	TGTGCCAGCAGCGCCGCAACCGGGACAGGAGTTTACGAGCAGTACTTC
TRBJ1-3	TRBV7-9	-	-	CASRGASSGNTIYF	TGTGCCAGCAGGGGGGCGAGCTCTGGAAACACCATATATTTT
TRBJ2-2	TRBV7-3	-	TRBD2	CASSFASGGNTGELFF	TGTGCCAGCAGCTTCGCTAGCGGGGGTAACACCGGGGAGCTGTTTTTT
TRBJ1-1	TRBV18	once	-	CASSPRAGQANTEAFF	TGTGCCAGCTCACCACGAGCGGGTCAGGCGAACACTGAAGCTTTCTTT
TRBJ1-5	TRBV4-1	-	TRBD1	CASSHPGTGGAGQPQHF	TGCGCCAGCAGCCATCCCGGAACAGGGGGCGCGGGTCAGCCCCAGCATTTT
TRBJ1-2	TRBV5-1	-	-	CASSSTLDYGYTF	TGCGCCAGCAGCTCAACTCTGGACTATGGCTACACCTTC
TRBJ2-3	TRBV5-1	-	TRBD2	CASSSTLAGGPWDTQYF	TGCGCCAGCAGCTCCACACTAGCGGGGGGGCCATGGGATACGCAGTATTTT
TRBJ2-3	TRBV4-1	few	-	CASSPVVADTQYF	TGCGCCAGCAGCCCAGTGGTCGCAGATACGCAGTATTTT
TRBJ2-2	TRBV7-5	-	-	CVRPSEWGQGGSGELFF	TGTGTCAGACCCTCCGAGTGGGGACAGGGAGGTTCCGGGGAGCTGTTTTTT
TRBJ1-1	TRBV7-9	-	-	CASSLGTDTEAFF	TGTGCCAGCAGCTTAGGGACAGACACTGAAGCTTTCTTT
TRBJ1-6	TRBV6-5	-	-	CAVRSYNSPLHF	TGTGCCGTTCGGTCCTATAATTCACCCCTCCACTTT
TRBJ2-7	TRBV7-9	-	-	CASSTTATGYEQYF	TGTGCCAGCAGCACAACCGCGACTGGTTACGAGCAGTACTTC
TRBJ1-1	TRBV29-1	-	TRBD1	CSVEEGGTTEAFF	TGCAGCGTTGAAGAAGGGGGCACGACTGAAGCTTTCTTT
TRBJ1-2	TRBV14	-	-	CASSQVGQGSGYTF	TGTGCCAGCAGCCAAGTCGGTCAGGGAAGTGGCTACACCTTC
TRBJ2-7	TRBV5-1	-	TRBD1	CASSRDRETYEQYF	TGCGCCAGCAGCCGGGACAGGGAGACCTACGAGCAGTACTTC
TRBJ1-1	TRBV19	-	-	CASKEMNTEAFF	TGTGCCAGTAAGGAGATGAACACTGAAGCTTTCTTT
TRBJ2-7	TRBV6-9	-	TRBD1	CASSQTQGEYEQYF	TGTGCCAGCAGCCAAACACAGGGGGAGTACGAGCAGTACTTC
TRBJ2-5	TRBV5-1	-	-	CASSLAGSVEETQYF	TGCGCCAGCAGCTTGGCAGGGTCAGTTGAAGAGACCCAGTACTTC
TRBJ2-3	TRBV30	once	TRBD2	CAWSVGGRGTDTQYF	TGTGCCTGGAGTGTGGGCGGGAGGGGCACAGATACGCAGTATTTT
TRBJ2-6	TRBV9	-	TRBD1	CASSDPPGQGASGANVLTF	TGTGCCAGCAGCGATCCCCCGGGACAGGGGGCATCTGGGGCCAACGTCCTGACTTTC
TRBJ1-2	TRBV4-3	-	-	CASSLSTVNYGYTF	TGCGCCAGCAGCCTATCGACAGTTAACTATGGCTACACCTTC
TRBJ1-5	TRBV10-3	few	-	CAIGLSNQPQHF	TGTGCCATCGGACTTAGCAATCAGCCCCAGCATTTT
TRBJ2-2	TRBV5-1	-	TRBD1	CASSSYGTGNTGELFF	TGCGCCAGCAGCTCCTACGGGACAGGGAACACCGGGGAGCTGTTTTTT
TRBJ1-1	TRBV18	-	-	CASSETRTEFAFF	TGTGCCAGCTCCGAAACGCGGACAGAGTTCGCTTTCTTT
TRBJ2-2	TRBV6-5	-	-	CASSYAGTAGELFF	TGTGCCAGCAGTTACGCGGGGACGGCCGGGGAGCTGTTTTTT
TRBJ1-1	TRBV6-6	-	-	CASSSQGHTEAFF	TGTGCCAGCAGCTCCCAGGGTCACACTGAAGCTTTCTTT
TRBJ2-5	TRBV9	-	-	CASSATGIETQYF	TGTGCCAGCAGCGCCACAGGGATCGAGACCCAGTACTTC
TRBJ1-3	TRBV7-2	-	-	CASSLLGRAQGNTIYF	TGTGCCAGCAGCTTATTGGGCAGGGCGCAAGGAAACACCATATATTTT
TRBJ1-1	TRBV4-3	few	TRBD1	CASSHRQGWNTEAFF	TGCGCCAGCAGCCACAGACAGGGCTGGAACACTGAAGCTTTCTTT
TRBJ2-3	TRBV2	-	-	CASSGGPSTDTQYF	TGTGCCAGCAGTGGCGGGCCCAGCACAGATACGCAGTATTTT